These 21 T cell receptor beta chains originate from one sample sequenced in a study of shared clonotypes between healthy human individuals. TCRdb's table, derived via immunoSEQ multiplex PCR, lists solely in-frame clones and lacks some. The table shows roughly 810,000 clones, with around 96% occurring only once. CD45RO-negative cells were positively selected for CCR7, leaving out terminally differentiated effector memory CD45RA+ cells. Input material: naive CD8+ T cells sorted from blood. The receptors were sampled from a man between 25 and 39 years old in good health.

The chain has TRBV28 and TRBJ2-1; 8 nucleotides agree with TRBD2. CDR3 length: 16 residues. V gave up 5 bases and J gave up 4 bases; unmatched junction bases: 10. Germline assignment: CDR1 MDHEN and CDR2 SYDVKM. As DNA, the CDR3 is TGTGCCAGCAGTCTAGGAGGGACTAGTTATTACAATGAGCAGTTCTTC. Protein product: CASSLGGTSYYNEQFF.

J is TRBJ1-2 and V is TRBV27; 8 bases align to TRBD1. This CDR3 has 16 residues. V lost 5 bases to trimming and J lost 3 bases; unmatched junction nucleotides: 11. Germline CDR1 is MNHEY and CDR2 is SMNVEV (reference sequence). CDR3 protein: CASSEDPGGLDYGYTF. CDR3 sequence (DNA): TGTGCCAGCAGTGAAGACCCAGGGGGCCTGGACTATGGCTACACCTTC.

The chain employs TRBV7-9 and TRBJ2-1, with D tentatively TRBD1 (6 bases). This CDR3 spans 12 amino acids. Trimming cost V 5 bases and J 9 bases, with 11 bases left between them. In germline, CDR1 is SEHNR, CDR2 FQNEAQ (reference sequence). The CDR3 nucleotides are TGTGCCAGCAGCCAAGGGGGAAGTGAGCAGTTCTTC. Protein product: CASSQGGSEQFF. Together with reference TRBV7-9 and TRBJ2-1, the CDR3 gives the full variable domain: DTGVSQNPRHKITKRGQNVTFRCDPISEHNRLYWYRQTLGQGPEFLTYFQNEAQLEKSRLLSDRFSAERPKGSFSTLEIQRTEQGDSAMYLCASSQGGSEQFFGPGTRLTVL.

This chain links TRBV4-3 with TRBJ2-2; 9 bases are a match to TRBD1. The CDR3 loop spans 15 amino acids. Looked up from germline, CDR1 is LGHNA and CDR2 is YSLEER. The J segment lost 6 bases and the V segment lost 0 bases, leaving 2 bases of the junction unmatched. The CDR3 region has the DNA TGCGCCAGCAGCCAAGAGACAGGGGGGCCCGGGGAGCTGTTTTTT. This gives the protein CASSQETGGPGELFF.

The chain is built from TRBV19 and TRBJ2-2; D call uncertain. Per germline, CDR1 LNHDA and CDR2 SQIVND (reference sequence). The V end was cut by 1 base, the J end by 4 bases, with 1 base between. This CDR3 region has 12 residues. This chain's CDR3 is CASSIVTGELFF. The DNA of the CDR3 is TGTGCCAGTAGTATAGTCACCGGGGAGCTGTTTTTT.

The rearrangement links TRBV19 to TRBJ2-7; 8 nucleotides agree with TRBD2. Germline lookup yields CDR1 LNHDA and CDR2 SQIVND (reference sequence). There are 13 residues in the CDR3. The J segment lost 2 bases and the V segment lost 10 bases, leaving 7 bases of the junction unmatched. The CDR3 here is CATSPGLAYEQYF. CDR3 nucleotide sequence: TGTGCCACGTCCCCGGGACTAGCCTACGAGCAGTACTTC. The whole variable domain, remainder taken from reference TRBV19 and TRBJ2-7, is DGGITQSPKYLFRKEGQNVTLSCEQNLNHDAMYWYRQDPGQGLRLIYYSQIVNDFQKGDIAEGYSVSREKKESFPLTVTSAQKNPTAFYLCATSPGLAYEQYFGPGTRLTVT.

To note about this clone: A much larger clone is a single base away; this may be a read error. This sequence joins TRBV5-5 and TRBJ1-1; TRBD1 agrees at 8 bases. Germline V gives CDR1 SGHKS, CDR2 YYEKEE (reference sequence). CDR3 length: 14 residues. V shed 3 bases, J shed 1 base, and the junction held 2 bases outside the gene matches. The CDR3 sequence is CASSSRGQNTEAFF. CDR3 nucleotides: TGTGCCAGCAGCTCCAGGGGGCAGAACACTGAAGCTTTCTTT.

Worth noting for this clone: Other DNA sequences of this sample code for an identical CDR3. The V call is TRBV9, the J call TRBJ2-7; 9 nucleotides match TRBD2. V lost 0 bases, J lost 2 bases, and 3 bases stayed unmatched. CDR3 size: 15 residues. Germline CDR1 SGDLS, CDR2 YYNGEE. In DNA form, the CDR3 reads TGTGCCAGCAGCGTAGCGGCGGGAGGGCCCTACGAGCAGTACTTC. Residues: CASSVAAGGPYEQYF.

V is TRBV7-3 and J is TRBJ1-1; 10 bases line up with TRBD1. J gave up 3 bases and V 3 bases, and 7 bases lay outside the gene matches. There are 16 residues in the CDR3. Germline lookup yields CDR1 SGHTA and CDR2 FQGTGA. The DNA of the CDR3 is TGTGCCAGCAGCTTTGGTGACAGGGGGCGAGACACTGAAGCTTTCTTT. Amino acids: CASSFGDRGRDTEAFF. Supplemented by reference TRBV7-3 and TRBJ1-1, the full variable domain reads GAGVSQTPSNKVTEKGKYVELRCDPISGHTALYWYRQSLGQGPEFLIYFQGTGAADDSGLPNDRFFAVRPEGSVSTLKIQRTERGDSAVYLCASSFGDRGRDTEAFFGQGTRLTVV.

V gene TRBV27 combines with J gene TRBJ2-7; D remains ambiguous. Trimming cost V 5 bases and J 2 bases, with 16 bases left between them. The CDR3 runs 15 residues. CDR1 MNHEY and CDR2 SMNVEV come from the germline V gene (reference sequence). CDR3: CASSRKGLGTYEQYF. The CDR3 nucleotides read TGTGCCAGCAGTCGTAAGGGTTTAGGAACCTACGAGCAGTACTTC.

The rearrangement uses TRBV29-1 and TRBJ1-1; TRBD1 matches 7 bases. J gave up 1 base and V 6 bases, and 11 bases lay outside the gene matches. This CDR3 comprises 15 residues. CDR1 is SQVTM and CDR2 is ANQGSEA in the germline V gene. CDR3 coding DNA: TGCAGCGTCGCCGGGACAGACAATCCGAACACTGAAGCTTTCTTT. Translation gives CSVAGTDNPNTEAFF.

The chain combines TRBV7-9 with TRBJ2-7; the match to TRBD2 covers 11 bases. The V gene end was trimmed by 5 bases and the J gene end by 5 bases; junction bases not matched to a gene: 8. Germline CDR1 is SEHNR and CDR2 is FQNEAQ (reference sequence). The CDR3 consists of 15 residues. CDR3 residues: CASSVSRLAGNEQYF. CDR3 nucleotides: TGTGCCAGCAGCGTTTCCCGACTAGCGGGAAACGAGCAGTACTTC.

This chain links TRBV13 with TRBJ2-2; 9 bases are a match to TRBD1. The CDR3 consists of 15 residues. The germline CDR1 and CDR2 sequences are PRHDT and FYEKMQ (reference sequence). Trimming removed 4 bases from V and 6 bases from J; junction bases left unmatched: 6. CDR3 nucleotides: TGTGCCAGCAGCTCCCACAGGGGGCCGTCCGGGGAGCTGTTTTTT. Its protein product is CASSSHRGPSGELFF. The full variable domain, its missing parts supplied by reference TRBV13 and TRBJ2-2, is AAGVIQSPRHLIKEKRETATLKCYPIPRHDTVYWYQQGPGQDPQFLISFYEKMQSDKGSIPDRFSAQQFSDYHSELNMSSLELGDSALYFCASSSHRGPSGELFFGEGSRLTVL.

The chain's CDR3 is CASRLAGGPLSEQFF. Written as DNA, the CDR3 is TGCGCCAGCCGCCTAGCGGGAGGGCCACTATCCGAGCAGTTCTTC. The chain recombines TRBV5-1 with TRBJ2-1, with 12 bases that match TRBD2. This CDR3 contains 15 residues. Germline loops: CDR1 SGHRS, CDR2 YFSETQ. With 7 bases clipped from V and 10 bases from J, the junction kept 12 bases outside the gene matches.

This clone has just one count. The CDR3 here is CASSSGQGPYEQYF. The CDR3 nucleotides are TGTGCCAGCAGCTCGGGACAGGGACCCTACGAGCAGTACTTC. This chain uses TRBV5-6 with TRBJ2-7, with 9 bases that match TRBD1. Germline CDR1 reads SGHDT; CDR2 reads YYEEEE. This CDR3 region has 14 residues. The V and J ends lost 3 bases and 2 bases, in that order; junction bases with no gene match: 3.

The rearrangement joins TRBV5-1 to TRBJ2-7, with 12 bases lining up with TRBD2. Germline V gene lookup returns CDR1 SGHRS and CDR2 YFSETQ. The CDR3 has 16 residues. V trimming: 0 bases; J trimming: 2 bases; junction bases outside the gene matches: 3. CDR3 sequence: CASSLATSGRTYEQYF. CDR3 DNA sequence: TGCGCCAGCAGCTTGGCCACTAGCGGGAGGACCTACGAGCAGTACTTC.

This chain joins TRBV15 and TRBJ2-1; 8 bases fit TRBD2. Germline assignment: CDR1 LNHNV and CDR2 YYDKDF (reference sequence). With 5 bases clipped from V and 2 bases from J, the junction kept 5 bases outside the gene matches. The CDR3 totals 15 residues. CDR3 loop: CATSGSGNAYNEQFF. DNA for the CDR3: TGTGCCACCAGCGGTAGCGGGAACGCCTACAATGAGCAGTTCTTC. Full variable domain (remainder filled in from reference TRBV15 and TRBJ2-1): DAMVIQNPRYQVTQFGKPVTLSCSQTLNHNVMYWYQQKSSQAPKLLFHYYDKDFNNEADTPDNFQSRRPNTSFCFLDIRSPGLGDTAMYLCATSGSGNAYNEQFFGPGTRLTVL.

The rearrangement links TRBV7-9 to TRBJ2-1; D may correspond to TRBD1 or TRBD2 (6 bases each). Trimming cost V 5 bases and J 4 bases, with 18 bases left between them. The V gene's germline CDR1 is SEHNR and CDR2 FQNEAQ (reference sequence). The CDR3 contains 16 residues. The CDR3 spells CASSPPEGGPYNEQFF. CDR3 DNA: TGTGCCAGCAGCCCCCCCGAGGGGGGCCCTTACAATGAGCAGTTCTTC.

V usage is TRBV14 and J usage is TRBJ2-1; D could derive from TRBD1 or TRBD2 (5 bases each). The CDR3 contains 17 residues. The ends were cut back, 5 bases at V and 4 bases at J, with 21 bases in the middle. CDR1 and CDR2 (germline): SGHDN, FVKESK. CDR3 region: CASSADRDAGLYNEQFF. As DNA, the CDR3 is TGTGCCAGCAGCGCAGACCGGGACGCCGGGTTATACAATGAGCAGTTCTTC.

V and J are TRBV30 and TRBJ1-5, with D unclear. In germline, CDR1 is GTSNPN, CDR2 SVGIG (reference sequence). This CDR3 is 13 amino acids long. The germline V and J ends were trimmed by 0 bases and 1 base, with 4 bases remaining between them. The chain's CDR3 is CAWSVGSNQPQHF. In DNA form, the CDR3 reads TGTGCCTGGAGTGTAGGGAGCAATCAGCCCCAGCATTTT.

The CDR3 reads CASSQHGQNTEAFF. CDR3 nucleotides: TGCGCCAGCAGCCAACACGGACAGAACACTGAAGCTTTCTTT. This chain connects TRBV4-1 to TRBJ1-1; perhaps TRBD1 as D (5 bases). Germline CDR1 MGHRA, CDR2 YSYEKL. Between the trimmed V and J ends, which lost 2 bases and 1 base, there was a span of 8 bases. CDR3 length: 14 amino acids.